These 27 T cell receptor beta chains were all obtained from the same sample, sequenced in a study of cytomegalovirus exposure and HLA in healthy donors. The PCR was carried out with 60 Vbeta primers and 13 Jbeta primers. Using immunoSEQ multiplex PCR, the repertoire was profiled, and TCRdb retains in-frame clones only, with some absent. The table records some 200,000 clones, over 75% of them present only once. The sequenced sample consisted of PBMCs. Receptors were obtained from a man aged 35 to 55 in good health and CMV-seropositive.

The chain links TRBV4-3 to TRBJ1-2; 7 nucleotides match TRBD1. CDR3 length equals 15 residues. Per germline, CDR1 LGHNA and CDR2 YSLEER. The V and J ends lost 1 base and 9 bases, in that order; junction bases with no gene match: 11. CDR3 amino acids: CASSQGSGATGSYTF. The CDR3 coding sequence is TGCGCCAGCAGCCAAGGGTCGGGGGCGACAGGGAGCTACACCTTC.

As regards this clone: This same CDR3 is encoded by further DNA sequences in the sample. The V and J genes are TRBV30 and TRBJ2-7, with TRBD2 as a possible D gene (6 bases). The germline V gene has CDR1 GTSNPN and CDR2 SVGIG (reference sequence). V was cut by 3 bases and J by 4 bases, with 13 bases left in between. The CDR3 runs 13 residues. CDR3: CAWRSGGGYEQYF. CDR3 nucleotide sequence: TGTGCCTGGAGATCTGGCGGAGGGTACGAGCAGTACTTC. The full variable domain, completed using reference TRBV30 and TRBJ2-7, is SQTIHQWPATLVQPVGSPLSLECTVEGTSNPNLYWYRQAAGRGLQLLFYSVGIGQISSEVPQNLSASRPQDRQFILSSKKLLLSDSGFYLCAWRSGGGYEQYFGPGTRLTVT.

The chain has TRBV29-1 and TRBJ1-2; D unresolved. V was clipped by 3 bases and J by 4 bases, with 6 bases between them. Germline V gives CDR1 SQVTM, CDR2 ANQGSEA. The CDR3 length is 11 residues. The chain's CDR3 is CSVESFYGYTF. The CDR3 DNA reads TGCAGCGTTGAGTCGTTCTATGGCTACACCTTC.

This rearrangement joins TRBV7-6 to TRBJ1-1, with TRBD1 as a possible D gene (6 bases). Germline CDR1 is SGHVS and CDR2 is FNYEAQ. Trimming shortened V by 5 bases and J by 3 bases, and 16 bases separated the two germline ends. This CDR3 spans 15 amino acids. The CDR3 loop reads CASSKDGGWDTEAFF. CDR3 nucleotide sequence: TGTGCCAGCAGCAAAGATGGGGGCTGGGACACTGAAGCTTTCTTT.

The CDR3: CASSQGQNYGYTF. The CDR3, as DNA: TGCGCCAGCAGCCAAGGACAGAACTATGGCTACACCTTC. The J gene is TRBJ1-2, the V gene TRBV4-1, with D possibly matching TRBD1 (5 bases). Trimming removed 1 base from V and 2 bases from J, with 5 bases in between. The length of the CDR3 is 13 residues. Germline CDR1 and CDR2: MGHRA and YSYEKL.

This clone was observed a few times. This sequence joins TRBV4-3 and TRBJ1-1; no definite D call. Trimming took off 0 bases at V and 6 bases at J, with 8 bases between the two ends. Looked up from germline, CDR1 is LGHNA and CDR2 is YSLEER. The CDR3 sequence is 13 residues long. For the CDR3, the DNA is TGCGCCAGCAGCCAAGACAGGATCGCTGAAGCTTTCTTT. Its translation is CASSQDRIAEAFF.

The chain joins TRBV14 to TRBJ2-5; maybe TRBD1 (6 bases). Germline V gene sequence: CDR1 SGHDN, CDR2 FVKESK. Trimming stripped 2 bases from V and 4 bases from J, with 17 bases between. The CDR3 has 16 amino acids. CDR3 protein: CASSQTGIRPSETQYF. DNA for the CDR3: TGTGCCAGCAGCCAAACAGGGATACGGCCCTCAGAGACCCAGTACTTC. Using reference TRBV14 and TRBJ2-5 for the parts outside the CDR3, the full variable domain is EAGVTQFPSHSVIEKGQTVTLRCDPISGHDNLYWYRRVMGKEIKFLLHFVKESKQDESGMPNNRFLAERTGGTYSTLKVQPAELEDSGVYFCASSQTGIRPSETQYFGPGTRLLVL.

CDR3 DNA sequence: TGTGCCAGCAGCTTAGCCAGGAACACTGAAGCTTTCTTT. Protein sequence: CASSLARNTEAFF. The chain recombines TRBV11-3 with TRBJ1-1; D call uncertain. There are 13 residues in the CDR3. Germline V gene sequence: CDR1 SGHNT, CDR2 YENEEA. With 1 base removed from V and 1 base from J, the gap between germline ends came to 4 bases.

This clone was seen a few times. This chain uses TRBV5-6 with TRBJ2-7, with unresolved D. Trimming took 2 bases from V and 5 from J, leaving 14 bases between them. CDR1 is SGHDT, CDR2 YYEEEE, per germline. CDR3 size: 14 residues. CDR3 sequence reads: CASSLRHPRHEQYF. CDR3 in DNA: TGTGCCAGCAGCTTAAGACACCCCCGGCACGAGCAGTACTTC.

In nucleotides, the CDR3 is TGTGCCAGCAGCGTAGGACCCGGGGTGGGGGAGCAGTTCTTC. Translated: CASSVGPGVGEQFF. The gene calls are TRBV9 and TRBJ2-1; TRBD2 might be the D (5 bases). The germline V gene has CDR1 SGDLS and CDR2 YYNGEE. V lost 0 bases and J lost 10, with 14 bases in between. The CDR3 spans 14 residues.

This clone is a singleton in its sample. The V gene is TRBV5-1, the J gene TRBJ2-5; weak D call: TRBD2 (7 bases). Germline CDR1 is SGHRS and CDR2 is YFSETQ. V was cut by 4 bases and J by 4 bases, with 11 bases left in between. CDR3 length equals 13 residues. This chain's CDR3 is CASSPGGRETQYF. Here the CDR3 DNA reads TGCGCCAGCAGCCCCGGGGGGCGAGAGACCCAGTACTTC. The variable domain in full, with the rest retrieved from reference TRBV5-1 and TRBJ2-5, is KAGVTQTPRYLIKTRGQQVTLSCSPISGHRSVSWYQQTPGQGLQFLFEYFSETQRNKGNFPGRFSGRQFSNSRSEMNVSTLELGDSALYLCASSPGGRETQYFGPGTRLLVL.

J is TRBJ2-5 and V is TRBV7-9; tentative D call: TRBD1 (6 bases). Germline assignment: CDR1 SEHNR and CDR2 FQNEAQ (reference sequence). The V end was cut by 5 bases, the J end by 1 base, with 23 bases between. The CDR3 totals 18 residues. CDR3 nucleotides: TGTGCCAGCAGCGGGAGCAGGGGTGCACGGTCCGTCCAAGAGACCCAGTACTTC. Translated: CASSGSRGARSVQETQYF.

CDR3 nucleotide sequence: TGCAGCGCAGCGTCCGGGCAAGAGACCCAGTACTTC. Protein product: CSAASGQETQYF. The chain has TRBV29-1 and TRBJ2-5; D gene ambiguous. Trimming stripped 7 bases from V and 2 bases from J, with 11 bases between. The CDR3 is 12 amino acids. Germline values: CDR1 SQVTM, CDR2 ANQGSEA.

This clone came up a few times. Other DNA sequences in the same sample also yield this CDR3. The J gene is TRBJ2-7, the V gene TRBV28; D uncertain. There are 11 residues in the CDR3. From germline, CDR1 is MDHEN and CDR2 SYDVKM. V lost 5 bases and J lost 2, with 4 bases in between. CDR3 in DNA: TGTGCCAGCAGTCTAACCTACGAGCAGTACTTC. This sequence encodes CASSLTYEQYF.

The CDR3 sequence is CASSPMGGADEQYF. Written as DNA, the CDR3 is TGTGCCAGCAGCCCCATGGGGGGGGCGGACGAGCAGTACTTC. This chain uses TRBV5-4 with TRBJ2-7; a weak D match, TRBD2 (7 bases). CDR3 length: 14 residues. CDR1 and CDR2 (germline): SGHNT, YYREEE (reference sequence). The V and J ends lost 4 bases and 5 bases respectively, with 16 bases between them.

CDR3 coding DNA: TGTGCCAGCAGTTTATCCCGGAGGGGCGGGGAGCTGTTTTTT. This translates into CASSLSRRGGELFF. The chain couples TRBV27 to TRBJ2-2, with D perhaps matching TRBD2 (6 bases). The CDR3 has 14 residues. The germline V and J ends were trimmed by 0 bases and 7 bases, with 9 bases remaining between them. Germline assignment: CDR1 MNHEY and CDR2 SMNVEV (reference sequence).

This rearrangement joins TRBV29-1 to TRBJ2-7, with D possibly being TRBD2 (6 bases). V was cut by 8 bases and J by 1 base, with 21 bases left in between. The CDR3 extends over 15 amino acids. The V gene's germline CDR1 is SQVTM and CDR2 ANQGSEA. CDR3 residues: CSLRPPGTRSYEQYF. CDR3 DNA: TGCAGCCTTAGACCCCCAGGGACTCGATCCTACGAGCAGTACTTC.

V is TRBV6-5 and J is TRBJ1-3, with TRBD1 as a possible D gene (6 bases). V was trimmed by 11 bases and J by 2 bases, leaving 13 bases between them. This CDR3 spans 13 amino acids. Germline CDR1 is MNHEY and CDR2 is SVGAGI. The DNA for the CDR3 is TGTGCCGTTCTACAGGGTGCTGGAAACACCATATATTTT. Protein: CAVLQGAGNTIYF.

CDR3 region: CASNPVGPWGTEAFF. The CDR3 DNA reads as TGTGCCAGCAACCCCGTGGGGCCCTGGGGCACTGAAGCTTTCTTT. The V gene is TRBV28, the J gene TRBJ1-1, with a tentative D call TRBD1 (5 bases). CDR1 MDHEN and CDR2 SYDVKM come from the germline V gene. The CDR3 is 15 amino acids. The V end was cut by 7 bases, the J end by 4 bases, with 19 bases between.

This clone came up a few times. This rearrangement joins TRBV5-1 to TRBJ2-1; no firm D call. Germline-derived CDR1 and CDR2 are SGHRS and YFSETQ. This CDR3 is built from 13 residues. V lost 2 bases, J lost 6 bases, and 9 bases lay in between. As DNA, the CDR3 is TGCGCCAGCAGCTTCGGTTTTCCCAATGAGCAGTTCTTC. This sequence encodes CASSFGFPNEQFF.

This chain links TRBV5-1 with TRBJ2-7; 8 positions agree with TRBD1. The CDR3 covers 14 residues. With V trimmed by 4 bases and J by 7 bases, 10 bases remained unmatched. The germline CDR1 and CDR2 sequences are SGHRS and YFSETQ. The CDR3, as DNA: TGCGCCAGCAGCCAAACCGGGACAGGTAGAGAGCAGTACTTC. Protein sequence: CASSQTGTGREQYF. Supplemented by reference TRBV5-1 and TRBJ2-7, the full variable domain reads KAGVTQTPRYLIKTRGQQVTLSCSPISGHRSVSWYQQTPGQGLQFLFEYFSETQRNKGNFPGRFSGRQFSNSRSEMNVSTLELGDSALYLCASSQTGTGREQYFGPGTRLTVT.

The CDR3, as DNA: TGTGCCAGCAGCGTAGTGGGACTAGCGGGGTTATCAGATACGCAGTATTTT. This encodes CASSVVGLAGLSDTQYF. The chain recombines TRBV9 with TRBJ2-3, with TRBD2 identical over 13 bases. The CDR3 sequence is 17 residues long. Germline CDR1 SGDLS, CDR2 YYNGEE. After removal of 0 bases from V and 4 bases from J, the junction contained 5 bases not matched to a gene.

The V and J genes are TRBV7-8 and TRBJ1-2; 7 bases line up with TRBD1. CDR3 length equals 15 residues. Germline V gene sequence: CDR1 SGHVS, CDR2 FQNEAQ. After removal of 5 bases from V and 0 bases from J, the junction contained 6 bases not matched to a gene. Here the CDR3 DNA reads TGTGCCAGCAGCCTGGAGACAGGGCCTAACTATGGCTACACCTTC. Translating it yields CASSLETGPNYGYTF.

The DNA of the CDR3 is TGTGCCAGCAGCTTGACGGGACAGCCGGCTGAGCAGTACTTC. Amino acids: CASSLTGQPAEQYF. The chain combines TRBV5-6 with TRBJ2-7; 7 positions agree with TRBD1. V was pared by 1 base and J by 7 bases, with 8 bases of the junction left unmatched. Germline assignment: CDR1 SGHDT and CDR2 YYEEEE. The length of the CDR3 is 14 residues.

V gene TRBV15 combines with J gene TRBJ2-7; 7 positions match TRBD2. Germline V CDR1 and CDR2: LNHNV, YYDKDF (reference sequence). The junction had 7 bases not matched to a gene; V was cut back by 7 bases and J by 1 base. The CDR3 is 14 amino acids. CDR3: CATTREGQSYEQYF. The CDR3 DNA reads TGTGCCACCACCAGGGAGGGGCAGTCCTACGAGCAGTACTTC. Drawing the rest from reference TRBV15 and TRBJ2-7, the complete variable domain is DAMVIQNPRYQVTQFGKPVTLSCSQTLNHNVMYWYQQKSSQAPKLLFHYYDKDFNNEADTPDNFQSRRPNTSFCFLDIRSPGLGDTAMYLCATTREGQSYEQYFGPGTRLTVT.

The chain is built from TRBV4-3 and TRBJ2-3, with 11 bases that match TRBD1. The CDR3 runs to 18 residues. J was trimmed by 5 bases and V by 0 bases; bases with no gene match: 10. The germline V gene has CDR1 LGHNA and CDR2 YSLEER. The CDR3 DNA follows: TGCGCCAGCAGCCAAGATGTCCCAGGACAGGGGGCCAGAGATACGCAGTATTTT. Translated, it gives CASSQDVPGQGARDTQYF.

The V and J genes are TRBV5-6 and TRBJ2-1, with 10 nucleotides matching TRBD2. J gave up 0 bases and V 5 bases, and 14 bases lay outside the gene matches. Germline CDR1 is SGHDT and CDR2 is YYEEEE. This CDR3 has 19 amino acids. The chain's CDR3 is CASSPVVVAGGSSYNEQFF. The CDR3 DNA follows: TGTGCCAGCAGTCCTGTGGTGGTAGCGGGGGGAAGCTCCTACAATGAGCAGTTCTTC.